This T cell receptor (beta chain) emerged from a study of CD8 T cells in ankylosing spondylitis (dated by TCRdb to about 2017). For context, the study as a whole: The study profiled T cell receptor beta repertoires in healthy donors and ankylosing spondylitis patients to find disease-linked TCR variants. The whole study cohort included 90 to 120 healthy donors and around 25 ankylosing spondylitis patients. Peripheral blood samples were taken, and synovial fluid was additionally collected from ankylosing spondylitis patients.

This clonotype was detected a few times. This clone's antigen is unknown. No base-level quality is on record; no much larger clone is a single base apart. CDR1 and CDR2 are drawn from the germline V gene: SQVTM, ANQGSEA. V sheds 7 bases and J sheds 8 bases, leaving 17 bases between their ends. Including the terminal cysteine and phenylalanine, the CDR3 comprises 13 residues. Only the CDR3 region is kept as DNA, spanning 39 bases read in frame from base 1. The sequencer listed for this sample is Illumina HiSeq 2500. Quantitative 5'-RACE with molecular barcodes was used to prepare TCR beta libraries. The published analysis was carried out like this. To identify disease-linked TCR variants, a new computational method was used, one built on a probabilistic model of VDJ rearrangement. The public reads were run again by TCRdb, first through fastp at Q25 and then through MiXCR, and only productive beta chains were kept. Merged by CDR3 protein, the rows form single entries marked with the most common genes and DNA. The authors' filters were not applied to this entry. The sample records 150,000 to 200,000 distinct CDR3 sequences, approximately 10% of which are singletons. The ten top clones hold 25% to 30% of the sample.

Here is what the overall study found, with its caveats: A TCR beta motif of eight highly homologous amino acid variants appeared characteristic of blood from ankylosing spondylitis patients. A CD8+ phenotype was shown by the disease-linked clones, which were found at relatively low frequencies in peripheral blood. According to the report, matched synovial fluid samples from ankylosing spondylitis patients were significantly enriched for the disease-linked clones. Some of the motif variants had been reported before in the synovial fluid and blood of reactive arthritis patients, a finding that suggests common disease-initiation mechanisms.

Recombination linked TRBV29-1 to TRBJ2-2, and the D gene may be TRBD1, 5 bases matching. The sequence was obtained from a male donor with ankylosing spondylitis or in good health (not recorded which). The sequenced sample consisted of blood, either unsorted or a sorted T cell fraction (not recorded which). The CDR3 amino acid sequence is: CSARTQNVGELFF. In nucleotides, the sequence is TGCAGCGCCAGGACACAGAATGTTGGGGAGCTGTTTTTT.